This T cell receptor (beta chain) was profiled in a study of CD8+CD57+ T cells in acquired aplastic anemia listed by TCRdb under 2018. About the study as a whole: Extracted DNA from sorted CD4+ and CD8+ cells averaged 3.2 ug, ranging from roughly 0.2 to 30 ug. An average of roughly 10 million reads for CD4+ cells and 11 million or so reads for CD8+ cells was obtained from healthy donor samples.

Genomic DNA served as template for TCR beta VDJ combination and CDR3 sequence profiling. An Illumina HiSeq 2000 was the platform used for TCR repertoire sequencing. The study's own analysis went as follows. TRBV/TRBJ rearrangement plots, CDR3 size and DJ length profiles, and Simpson's diversity index were used to assess repertoires. The most abundant DNA sequence in the deep sequencing data was taken as the immunodominant clone. CDR3 amino acid sequences were screened for sharing across subjects and compared with published repertoires and the VDJdb database. TCRdb reworked the public reads: Q25 trimming with fastp, MiXCR clone assembly, productive beta chains retained. Rows matching on CDR3 protein sequence are summarized as one entry with the most common DNA and genes. Clone size and V and J calls follow TCRdb, not the original study. In this sample the table shows 200,000 to 250,000 distinct CDR3 sequences, around 32% of which occur a single time. The ten largest make up 0.95% to 1.3% of the sample.

Paper-wide results and their limitations: About 29 CD8+ CDR3 sequences were found to be shared between patients and controls, but these sequences appeared to be highly expressed in patients and within the immunodominant clones of the patients. CD8+ Simpson's diversity did not differ significantly between patients and healthy controls (P=0.060).

Taken from cysteine to phenylalanine, the CDR3 has 15 residues. Just CDR3 DNA is preserved here, 45 bases in frame from base 1. V gives up 3 bases and J gives up 3 bases, and the segment between their germline ends measures 18 bases. The germline V gene (reference sequence) specifies DFQATT as CDR1 and SNEGSKA as CDR2. This clonotype was seen many times. What this receptor recognizes is not known. No per-base quality is available; no much larger clone lies one base away. In this study, sorted CD4+ and CD8+ T cells from the blood of healthy subjects and of severe aplastic anemia patients had their TCR repertoires deep-sequenced. Ficoll-Paque density gradient centrifugation was used to isolate peripheral blood mononuclear cells. Before DNA extraction, CD4+ and CD8+ T cells were sorted with FACS or magnetic beads.

This sequence originates from a human donor in good health, serving as a control. Sequencing was done on a sample of sorted CD4+, CD8+, or CD8+CD57+ T cells (not recorded which) from PBMCs. The chain is encoded by TRBV20-1 joined to TRBJ2-7; TRBD2 might be the D gene, on 6 matching bases. CDR3 sequence: CSASRPGAFDYEQYF. The sequenced DNA: TGCAGTGCTAGTCGGCCGGGAGCATTTGACTACGAGCAGTACTTC.